The rows below give T cell receptor beta chains drawn from one sample of a study of siplizumab effects on memory and regulatory T cells. Libraries were prepared by immunoSEQ multiplex PCR; TCRdb keeps only in-frame clonotypes and omits some of them. The sample includes 100,000 or so clones, approximately 94% seen only once; the top ten take about 0.32%. The sequencing input was CD4+ T cells sorted from blood. The receptor source for this set is a human donor in good health. CDR3s include the opening cysteine and the closing phenylalanine or tryptophan. Each record gives: V gene, D gene, clone size, CDR3 length, J gene, CDR3 protein, CDR3 DNA. The D gene is left open where the match is weak. The size entry is marked missing in some rows and otherwise reads once, few, many or a size class.

V gene: TRBV27; D gene: NA; clone size: NA; CDR3 length: 15; J gene: TRBJ2-3; CDR3 protein: CASSNSRVGTDTQYF; CDR3 DNA: TGTGCCAGCAGTAACAGCAGGGTCGGCACAGATACGCAGTATTTT
V gene: TRBV11-3; D gene: TRBD2; clone size: NA; CDR3 length: 19; J gene: TRBJ2-2; CDR3 protein: CASSLARLAEDPPHGELFF; CDR3 DNA: TGTGCCAGCAGCTTAGCCAGGCTAGCGGAGGACCCTCCCCACGGGGAGCTGTTTTTT
V gene: TRBV30; D gene: TRBD1; clone size: NA; CDR3 length: 14; J gene: TRBJ1-2; CDR3 protein: CAWSAGTGAYGYTF; CDR3 DNA: TGTGCCTGGAGTGCCGGGACAGGCGCATATGGCTACACCTTC
V gene: TRBV5-1; D gene: NA; clone size: NA; CDR3 length: 13; J gene: TRBJ1-1; CDR3 protein: CASSLESLTEAFF; CDR3 DNA: TGCGCCAGCAGCTTGGAATCTTTGACTGAAGCTTTCTTT
V gene: TRBV11-2; D gene: NA; clone size: NA; CDR3 length: 17; J gene: TRBJ2-3; CDR3 protein: CASSSIPLAARTDTQYF; CDR3 DNA: TGTGCCAGCAGCTCCATCCCGCTAGCCGCGAGGACAGATACGCAGTATTTT
V gene: TRBV29-1; D gene: NA; clone size: once; CDR3 length: 13; J gene: TRBJ2-5; CDR3 protein: CSGGAGRSETQYF; CDR3 DNA: TGCAGTGGCGGGGCAGGGCGCTCGGAGACCCAGTACTTC
V gene: TRBV5-6; D gene: TRBD2; clone size: once; CDR3 length: 15; J gene: TRBJ2-1; CDR3 protein: CASSLVTSGYNEQFF; CDR3 DNA: TGTGCCAGCAGCTTGGTTACTAGCGGATACAATGAGCAGTTCTTC
V gene: TRBV30; D gene: NA; clone size: NA; CDR3 length: 15; J gene: TRBJ2-3; CDR3 protein: CAWSRRGRSTDTQYF; CDR3 DNA: TGTGCCTGGAGTAGGCGGGGGCGCAGTACAGATACGCAGTATTTT
V gene: TRBV10-3; D gene: TRBD2; clone size: NA; CDR3 length: 16; J gene: TRBJ2-7; CDR3 protein: CAITRSGGGPPYEQYF; CDR3 DNA: TGTGCCATCACGCGAAGTGGGGGGGGTCCTCCCTACGAGCAGTACTTC
V gene: TRBV30; D gene: NA; clone size: NA; CDR3 length: 13; J gene: TRBJ1-2; CDR3 protein: CAWRADSNYGYTF; CDR3 DNA: TGTGCCTGGAGAGCGGACAGTAACTATGGCTACACCTTC
V gene: TRBV19; D gene: NA; clone size: NA; CDR3 length: 13; J gene: TRBJ2-7; CDR3 protein: CASCFSLGHEQYF; CDR3 DNA: TGTGCCAGTTGTTTCAGCCTAGGGCACGAGCAGTACTTC
V gene: TRBV4-1; D gene: TRBD2; clone size: NA; CDR3 length: 18; J gene: TRBJ2-1; CDR3 protein: CASVQPWTSGGGHVEQFF; CDR3 DNA: TGCGCCAGCGTACAGCCGTGGACTAGCGGGGGGGGGCACGTTGAGCAGTTCTTC
V gene: TRBV30; D gene: NA; clone size: few; CDR3 length: 11; J gene: TRBJ1-5; CDR3 protein: CAAGGDQPQHF; CDR3 DNA: TGTGCTGCCGGTGGCGATCAGCCCCAGCATTTT
V gene: TRBV10-3; D gene: NA; clone size: NA; CDR3 length: 15; J gene: TRBJ1-1; CDR3 protein: CAISAAGGGGTEAFF; CDR3 DNA: TGTGCCATCAGTGCCGCCGGGGGGGGCGGAACTGAAGCTTTCTTT
V gene: TRBV7-9; D gene: NA; clone size: NA; CDR3 length: 15; J gene: TRBJ2-7; CDR3 protein: CASSLDSAWVYEQYF; CDR3 DNA: TGTGCCAGCAGCTTAGACAGCGCTTGGGTCTACGAGCAGTACTTC
V gene: TRBV5-4; D gene: TRBD1; clone size: NA; CDR3 length: 14; J gene: TRBJ1-2; CDR3 protein: CASSLGQGVGGYTF; CDR3 DNA: TGTGCCAGCAGCTTAGGGCAGGGGGTCGGGGGCTACACCTTC
V gene: TRBV18; D gene: TRBD2; clone size: NA; CDR3 length: 18; J gene: TRBJ2-7; CDR3 protein: CASSQAPLASGTFDEQYF; CDR3 DNA: TGTGCCAGCTCCCAAGCCCCCCTCGCTAGCGGGACTTTTGACGAGCAGTACTTC
V gene: TRBV13; D gene: NA; clone size: NA; CDR3 length: 17; J gene: TRBJ2-6; CDR3 protein: CASSLGGSFSGANVLTF; CDR3 DNA: TGTGCCAGCAGCTTAGGGGGCAGCTTCTCTGGGGCCAACGTCCTGACTTTC
V gene: TRBV7-2; D gene: NA; clone size: NA; CDR3 length: 15; J gene: TRBJ1-1; CDR3 protein: CASSSRVTGNTEAFF; CDR3 DNA: TGTGCCAGCAGCTCGCGGGTGACAGGGAACACTGAAGCTTTCTTT
V gene: TRBV19; D gene: NA; clone size: NA; CDR3 length: 13; J gene: TRBJ2-7; CDR3 protein: CASSIDSDYEQYF; CDR3 DNA: TGTGCCAGTAGTATCGACAGTGACTACGAGCAGTACTTC
V gene: TRBV19; D gene: TRBD1; clone size: NA; CDR3 length: 15; J gene: TRBJ1-4; CDR3 protein: CASSPQQGKTEKLFF; CDR3 DNA: TGTGCCAGTAGTCCCCAACAGGGGAAGACGGAAAAACTGTTTTTT
V gene: TRBV7-8; D gene: NA; clone size: NA; CDR3 length: 16; J gene: TRBJ2-7; CDR3 protein: CASSLEAQTFSYEQYF; CDR3 DNA: TGTGCCAGCAGCTTAGAAGCACAGACCTTCTCCTACGAGCAGTACTTC
V gene: TRBV18; D gene: TRBD1; clone size: NA; CDR3 length: 14; J gene: TRBJ2-7; CDR3 protein: CASSPGTGGNEQYF; CDR3 DNA: TGTGCCAGCTCACCCGGGACAGGGGGCAACGAGCAGTACTTC
V gene: TRBV15; D gene: TRBD2; clone size: NA; CDR3 length: 15; J gene: TRBJ2-5; CDR3 protein: CATSRVAGGTETQYF; CDR3 DNA: TGTGCCACCAGCAGAGTAGCGGGAGGGACTGAGACCCAGTACTTC
V gene: TRBV18; D gene: TRBD2; clone size: NA; CDR3 length: 14; J gene: TRBJ2-7; CDR3 protein: CASSSGLAGGEQYF; CDR3 DNA: TGTGCCAGCTCATCCGGACTAGCGGGAGGCGAGCAGTACTTC
V gene: TRBV9; D gene: NA; clone size: NA; CDR3 length: 15; J gene: TRBJ2-1; CDR3 protein: CASSVGRGSYNEQFF; CDR3 DNA: TGTGCCAGCAGCGTAGGCAGGGGATCCTACAATGAGCAGTTCTTC
V gene: TRBV12-5; D gene: NA; clone size: NA; CDR3 length: 11; J gene: TRBJ1-1; CDR3 protein: CASGLLTEAFF; CDR3 DNA: TGTGCTAGTGGTTTACTTACTGAAGCTTTCTTT
V gene: TRBV19; D gene: NA; clone size: NA; CDR3 length: 14; J gene: TRBJ2-7; CDR3 protein: CASSIVQGGYEQYF; CDR3 DNA: TGTGCCAGTAGTATAGTCCAGGGGGGCTACGAGCAGTACTTC
V gene: TRBV6-6; D gene: NA; clone size: NA; CDR3 length: 15; J gene: TRBJ2-2; CDR3 protein: CASTETPPNTGELFF; CDR3 DNA: TGTGCCAGCACTGAGACACCGCCGAACACCGGGGAGCTGTTTTTT
V gene: TRBV7-2; D gene: NA; clone size: NA; CDR3 length: 16; J gene: TRBJ2-2; CDR3 protein: CASSPARTFFAGELFF; CDR3 DNA: TGTGCCAGCAGCCCAGCTAGGACATTCTTCGCCGGGGAGCTGTTTTTT
V gene: TRBV19; D gene: NA; clone size: NA; CDR3 length: 17; J gene: TRBJ1-2; CDR3 protein: CASSPEGGYRINYGYTF; CDR3 DNA: TGTGCCAGTAGTCCCGAGGGCGGATACCGGATTAACTATGGCTACACCTTC
V gene: TRBV7-8; D gene: TRBD1; clone size: NA; CDR3 length: 16; J gene: TRBJ2-4; CDR3 protein: CASSLGGQVNKNIQYF; CDR3 DNA: TGTGCCAGCAGCTTAGGCGGACAGGTGAACAAAAACATTCAGTACTTC
V gene: TRBV11-2; D gene: NA; clone size: NA; CDR3 length: 13; J gene: TRBJ1-2; CDR3 protein: CASSIDSNYGYTF; CDR3 DNA: TGTGCCAGCAGCATCGACAGTAACTATGGCTACACCTTC